These 3 T cell receptor beta chains share one sample of origin, sequenced in a study of control samples from healthy donors and cancer patients. The method was immunoSEQ multiplex PCR; TCRdb's version includes in-frame clones alone and lacks a portion of them. The data show some 37,000 clones, roughly 92% seen once. Sequencing was carried out using blood. Every receptor here comes from a woman in her 50s in good health.

The chain combines TRBV28 with TRBJ1-5; TRBD1 aligns across 7 bases. The V gene end was trimmed by 3 bases and the J gene end by 9 bases; junction bases not matched to a gene: 8. The germline gives CDR1 MDHEN, CDR2 SYDVKM. The CDR3 totals 14 residues. DNA for the CDR3: TGTGCCAGCAGTTTGGGCCAGGGGGACTTGCCCCAGCATTTT. Amino acids: CASSLGQGDLPQHF.

The chain recombines TRBV10-3 with TRBJ1-1, with unresolved D. This CDR3 contains 16 residues. The ends were cut back, 4 bases at V and 3 bases at J, with 18 bases in the middle. Germline CDR1 ENHRY, CDR2 SYGVKD. DNA for the CDR3: TGTGCCATCAGTGCTCTTCCACTAAATCGGGACACTGAAGCTTTCTTT. Protein product: CAISALPLNRDTEAFF.

The J gene is TRBJ2-3, the V gene TRBV6-1, with TRBD1 identical over 8 bases. Trimming at V came to 4 bases and at J to 3 bases, leaving 9 bases not matched to a gene. The CDR3 is 16 amino acids. Germline-derived CDR1 and CDR2 are MNHNS and SASEGT. CDR3 coding DNA: TGTGCCAGCAGTGCCGGGACAGGCTTTGGGACAGATACGCAGTATTTT. Translated: CASSAGTGFGTDTQYF.